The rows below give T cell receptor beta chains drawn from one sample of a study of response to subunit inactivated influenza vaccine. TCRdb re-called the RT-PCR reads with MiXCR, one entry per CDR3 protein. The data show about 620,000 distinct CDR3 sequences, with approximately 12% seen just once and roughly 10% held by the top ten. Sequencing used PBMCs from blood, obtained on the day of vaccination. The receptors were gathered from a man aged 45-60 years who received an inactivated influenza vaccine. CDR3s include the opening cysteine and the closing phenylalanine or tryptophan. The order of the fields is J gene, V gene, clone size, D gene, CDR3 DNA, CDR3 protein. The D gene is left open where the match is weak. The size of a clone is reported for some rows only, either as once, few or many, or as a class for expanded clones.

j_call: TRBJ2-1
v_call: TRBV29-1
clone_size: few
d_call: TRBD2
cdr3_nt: TGCAGCGTTGAAGCCGGCGGGAGGGTATACAATGAGCAGTTCTTC
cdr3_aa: CSVEAGGRVYNEQFF

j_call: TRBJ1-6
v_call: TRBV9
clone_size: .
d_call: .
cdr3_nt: TGTGCCAGCAGCACCAGGGTTAATTCACCCCTCCACTTT
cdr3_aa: CASSTRVNSPLHF

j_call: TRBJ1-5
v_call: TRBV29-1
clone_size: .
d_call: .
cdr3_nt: TGCAGCGTTGCAGCTAATAGCAATCAGCCCCAGCATTTT
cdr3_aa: CSVAANSNQPQHF

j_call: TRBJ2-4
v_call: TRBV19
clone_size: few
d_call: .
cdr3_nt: TGTGCCAGTAGAAAAAACAGCAGTCCTCAAAACATTCAGTACTTC
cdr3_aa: CASRKNSSPQNIQYF

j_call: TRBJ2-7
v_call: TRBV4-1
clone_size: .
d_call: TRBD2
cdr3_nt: TGCCCCAGCAGCATAAGGACTAGCGGGTCCTCCTACGAGCAGTACTTC
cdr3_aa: CPSSIRTSGSSYEQYF

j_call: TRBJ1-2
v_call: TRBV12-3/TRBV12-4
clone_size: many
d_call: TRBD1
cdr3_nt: TGTGCCAGCAGTTTAGCGCCGACAGGGGAGGATGGCTACACCTTC
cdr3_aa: CASSLAPTGEDGYTF

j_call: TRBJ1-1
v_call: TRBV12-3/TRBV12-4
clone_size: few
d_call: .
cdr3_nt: TGTGCCAGCAGTTTAGGGGTTAGGAACACTGAAGCTTTCTTT
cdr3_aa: CASSLGVRNTEAFF

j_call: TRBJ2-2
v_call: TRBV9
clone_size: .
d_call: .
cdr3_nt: TGTGCCAGCAGCGTAGGTTTTCTAACCGGGGAGCTGTTTTTT
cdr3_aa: CASSVGFLTGELFF

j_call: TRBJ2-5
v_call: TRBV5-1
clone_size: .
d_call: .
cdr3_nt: TGCGCCAGCAGCTCCGTAAGGGCGACAGGGACCCAGTACTTC
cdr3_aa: CASSSVRATGTQYF

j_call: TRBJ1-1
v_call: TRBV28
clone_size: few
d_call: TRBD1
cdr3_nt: TGTGCCAGCAGTTTAGACAGGGTTAAGAACACTGAAGCTTTCTTT
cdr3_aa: CASSLDRVKNTEAFF

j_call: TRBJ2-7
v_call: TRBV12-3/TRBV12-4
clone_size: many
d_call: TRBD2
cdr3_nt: TGTGCCAGCAGTCCGGGACTAGCGGGAGTAGGCGAGCAGTACTTC
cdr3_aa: CASSPGLAGVGEQYF

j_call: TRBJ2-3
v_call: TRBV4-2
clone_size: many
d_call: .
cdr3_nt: TGTGCCAGCAGCCAGGGTCTTCGTAGCGACCGCACAGATACGCAGTATTTT
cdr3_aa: CASSQGLRSDRTDTQYF

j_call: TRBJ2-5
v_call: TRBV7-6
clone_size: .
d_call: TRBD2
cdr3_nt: TGTGCCAGCAGCCTGCGGGAGTCTGAGACCCAGTACTTC
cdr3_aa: CASSLRESETQYF

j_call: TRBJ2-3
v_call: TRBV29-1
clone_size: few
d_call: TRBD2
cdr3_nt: TGCAGCGTTGAAGAGGGGGGGTATCCAGATACGCAGTATTTT
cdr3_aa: CSVEEGGYPDTQYF

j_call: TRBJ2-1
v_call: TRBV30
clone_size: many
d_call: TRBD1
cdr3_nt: TGTGCCTGGACGCCCCTTTTACAGGGGGCGCAGATCAATGAGCAGTTCTTC
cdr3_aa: CAWTPLLQGAQINEQFF

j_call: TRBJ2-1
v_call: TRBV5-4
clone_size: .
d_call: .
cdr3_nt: TGTGCCAGCAGCTTGGACAGCAACTTCTACAATGAGCAGTTCTTC
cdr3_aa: CASSLDSNFYNEQFF

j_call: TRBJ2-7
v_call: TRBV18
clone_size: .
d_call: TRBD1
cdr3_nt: TGTGCCAGCTCACCTCGGGACAGCCAGGAGGAGCAGTACTTC
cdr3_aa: CASSPRDSQEEQYF

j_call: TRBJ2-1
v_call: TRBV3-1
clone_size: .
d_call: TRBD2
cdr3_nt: TGTGCCAGCAGCCTTGGTGCGGGGGAGCGATCCCGCTACAATGAGCAGTTCTTC
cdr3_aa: CASSLGAGERSRYNEQFF

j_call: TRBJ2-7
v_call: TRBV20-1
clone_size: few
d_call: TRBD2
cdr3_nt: TGCAGTGCTAGACCTGGCGGGAGCTACGAGCAGTACTTC
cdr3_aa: CSARPGGSYEQYF

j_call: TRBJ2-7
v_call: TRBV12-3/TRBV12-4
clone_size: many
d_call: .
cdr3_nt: TGTGCCAGCAGTTTTCAGCACGAGCAGTACTTC
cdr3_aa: CASSFQHEQYF

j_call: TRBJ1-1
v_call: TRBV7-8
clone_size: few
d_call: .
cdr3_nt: TGTGCCAGCAGCAGCAAGAACACTGAAGCTTTCTTT
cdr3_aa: CASSSKNTEAFF

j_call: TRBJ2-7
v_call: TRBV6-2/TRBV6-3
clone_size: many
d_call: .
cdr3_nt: TGTGCCAGCAGTGTGGGGTTCAACGAGCAGTACTTC
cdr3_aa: CASSVGFNEQYF

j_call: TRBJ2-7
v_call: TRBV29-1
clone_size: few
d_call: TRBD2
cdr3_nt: TGCAGCGTTACCGGACTAGCGGGGGGGAACTCCTACGAGCAGTACTTC
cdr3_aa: CSVTGLAGGNSYEQYF

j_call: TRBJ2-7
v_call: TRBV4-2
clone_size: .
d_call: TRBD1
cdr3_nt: TGTGCCAGGCCCAAAAATCGGACAGGGAATCCCTACGAGCAGTACTTC
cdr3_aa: CARPKNRTGNPYEQYF

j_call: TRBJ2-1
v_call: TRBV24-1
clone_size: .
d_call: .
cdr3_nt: TGTGCCACCACCCCATACTTGAGCTCCTACAATGAGCAGTTCTTC
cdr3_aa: CATTPYLSSYNEQFF

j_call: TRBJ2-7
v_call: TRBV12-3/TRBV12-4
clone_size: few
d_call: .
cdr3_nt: TGTGCCAGCAGCAGTTCCTTCTGGCAGTACTTC
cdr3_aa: CASSSSFWQYF

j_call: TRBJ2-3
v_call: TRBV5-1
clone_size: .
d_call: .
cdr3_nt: TGCGCCAGCAGCCCAATTGTCACCGGCACAGATACGCAGTATTTT
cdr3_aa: CASSPIVTGTDTQYF

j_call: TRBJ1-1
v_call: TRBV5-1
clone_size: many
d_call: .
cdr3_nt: TGTGCCAGCAGCTTAGTGGGACAGAACACTGAAGCTTTCTTT
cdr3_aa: CASSLVGQNTEAFF

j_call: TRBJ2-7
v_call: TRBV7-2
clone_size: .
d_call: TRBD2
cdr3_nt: TGTGCCAGCAGCTCGGGACTAGCGGGGTACTCCTACGAGCAGTACTTC
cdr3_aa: CASSSGLAGYSYEQYF